The present entry profiles one T cell receptor (beta chain) with its context. The entry originates in a study of cytomegalovirus exposure and HLA in healthy donors. Germline V gene lookup returns CDR1 LGHNA and CDR2 YNFKEQ. V lost 0 bases and J 0 bases, leaving 15 bases between the germline ends. The CDR3 runs to 17 residues. Donors counted as nominally healthy when sampled, yet unrecorded immune exposures were likely. PCR involved 60 Vbeta and 13 Jbeta primers. Measured with immunoSEQ multiplex PCR; TCRdb has only the in-frame clones, and not every one. The sample includes some 78,000 clones, over 60% of them seen just once.

The J gene is TRBJ2-7, the V gene TRBV4-2; D unclear. The sequenced sample consisted of PBMCs. The TCR was taken from a middle-aged woman in good health and CMV-seropositive. The CDR3 loop reads CASSQDSQDISSYEQYF. The CDR3, as DNA: TGTGCCAGCAGCCAAGATTCCCAGGATATCAGCTCCTACGAGCAGTACTTC.